The 30 T cell receptor beta chains listed next were all sequenced from one sample in a study of a mutant IDH1 vaccine in newly diagnosed glioma. The time point here: week 11, during vaccination. A 20-mer mutant IDH1 peptide at 300 ug was injected subcutaneously with topical imiquimod. The antigens these receptors bind are not known. Assay used: immunoSEQ multiplex PCR; TCRdb lists only in-frame clones, some missing. The sample shows about 31,000 clones, roughly 78% of them seen only once. This sample comprised PBMCs, obtained from a glioma patient whose treatment included an IDH1 peptide vaccine. The receptors originated from a man aged 30 to 45 with glioma.

V is TRBV5-1 and J is TRBJ1-1; TRBD1 matches 7 bases. The CDR3 spans 14 residues. Per the germline V gene, CDR1 is SGHRS and CDR2 is YFSETQ. With V trimmed by 3 bases and J by 1 base, 3 bases remained unmatched. The chain's CDR3 is CASSYGTENTEAFF. As DNA, the CDR3 is TGCGCCAGCAGCTACGGGACAGAGAACACTGAAGCTTTCTTT. Drawing the rest from reference TRBV5-1 and TRBJ1-1, the complete variable domain is KAGVTQTPRYLIKTRGQQVTLSCSPISGHRSVSWYQQTPGQGLQFLFEYFSETQRNKGNFPGRFSGRQFSNSRSEMNVSTLELGDSALYLCASSYGTENTEAFFGQGTRLTVV.

This clone turned up a few times. V usage is TRBV27 and J usage is TRBJ2-2; the match to TRBD2 covers 15 bases. CDR1 and CDR2 (germline): MNHEY, SMNVEV (reference sequence). The CDR3 has 17 residues. After removal of 5 bases from V and 7 bases from J, the junction contained 8 bases not matched to a gene. CDR3 sequence reads: CASSTGLAGGYSGELFF. The CDR3 DNA sequence: TGTGCCAGCAGTACTGGACTAGCGGGAGGGTATAGCGGGGAGCTGTTTTTT.

This rearrangement joins TRBV6-1 to TRBJ1-1; D is uncertain. Germline V gene data show CDR1 as MNHNS and CDR2 as SASEGT. The CDR3 consists of 13 residues. Trimming cost V 7 bases and J 5 bases, with 14 bases left between them. CDR3 DNA: TGTGCCAGCACCGGGGTTGATCGGACTGAAGCTTTCTTT. Its protein is CASTGVDRTEAFF.

The V gene is TRBV5-4, the J gene TRBJ2-6; D call uncertain. The CDR3 has 15 residues. V was shortened by 6 bases and J by 0 bases, with 10 bases between the two germline ends. Germline-derived CDR1 and CDR2 are SGHNT and YYREEE (reference sequence). CDR3 residues: CASTMVGSGANVLTF. CDR3 nucleotides: TGTGCCAGCACCATGGTGGGCTCTGGGGCCAACGTCCTGACTTTC.

Of note for this clone: One junction end disagrees with the germline gene, perhaps due to a read error. The chain joins TRBV29-1 to TRBJ2-2; D is undetermined. Germline lookup yields CDR1 SQVTM and CDR2 ANQGSEA. The CDR3 runs to 17 residues. The DNA of the CDR3 is TGCAGCGTAGAAGGGCTAAGGATGGAAACGAACACCGGGGAGCTGTTTTTT. Translation gives CSVEGLRMETNTGELFF.

This chain links TRBV6-5 with TRBJ2-7, with TRBD1 as a possible D gene (6 bases). The germline V gene has CDR1 MNHEY and CDR2 SVGAGI. Trimming removed 0 bases at V and 0 bases at J, with 9 bases between. CDR3 size: 15 residues. The CDR3 region has the DNA TGTGCCAGCAGTTACTCGTGGACAGACTCCTACGAGCAGTACTTC. Amino acids: CASSYSWTDSYEQYF.

V is TRBV5-8 and J is TRBJ2-2; D ambiguous. The CDR3 sequence is 15 residues long. The V gene lost 2 bases and the J gene lost 2 bases, with 10 bases spanning the gap. Germline CDR1 and CDR2: SGHTS and YDEGEE. In nucleotides, the CDR3 is TGTGCCAGCAGCTTCGAGCCTCTTAACACCGGGGAGCTGTTTTTT. As protein: CASSFEPLNTGELFF.

This rearrangement joins TRBV30 to TRBJ2-2; 7 bases are shared with TRBD1. The CDR3 has 15 amino acids. Germline V gene sequence: CDR1 GTSNPN, CDR2 SVGIG (reference sequence). CDR3 sequence reads: CAQITGVSNTGELFF. CDR3 DNA sequence: TGTGCGCAGATTACAGGGGTCTCGAACACCGGGGAGCTGTTTTTT.

This chain connects TRBV7-9 to TRBJ1-5; 7 bases match TRBD1. Germline V gene data show CDR1 as SEHNR and CDR2 as FQNEAQ (reference sequence). V dropped 5 bases and J dropped 4; count of bases not matched to a gene: 8. This CDR3 is built from 15 residues. The CDR3 coding sequence is TGTGCCAGCAGCCCATCCGGACAGGCAAATCAGCCCCAGCATTTT. It encodes CASSPSGQANQPQHF.

The CDR3 region is CASRSHKFTTSTDTQYF. CDR3 bases: TGTGCCAGCAGATCTCACAAGTTCACTACTAGCACAGATACGCAGTATTTT. V is TRBV5-6 and J is TRBJ2-3, with D hard to call. V gave up 5 bases and J gave up 0 bases, with 19 bases separating them. CDR1 is SGHDT and CDR2 is YYEEEE in the germline V gene. The CDR3 runs 17 residues.

The chain couples TRBV20-1 to TRBJ2-7; D unresolved. Per germline, CDR1 DFQATT and CDR2 SNEGSKA (reference sequence). Trimming cost V 5 bases and J 6 bases, with 8 bases left between them. This CDR3 contains 10 residues. Written as DNA, the CDR3 is TGCAGTGCTCCCTTGATCGAGCAGTACTTC. The encoded protein is CSAPLIEQYF.

The chain has TRBV29-1 and TRBJ1-2; D remains ambiguous. The V gene's germline CDR1 is SQVTM and CDR2 ANQGSEA. V dropped 0 bases and J dropped 5 bases, with 16 bases sitting between them. The CDR3 contains 15 residues. The CDR3 DNA reads TGCAGCGTTGAAGAGAGGTATGGAGTCGCGTATGGCTACACCTTC. Protein sequence: CSVEERYGVAYGYTF.

The chain combines TRBV4-1 with TRBJ1-3; the D is unclear. Trimming took off 3 bases at V and 0 bases at J, with 6 bases between the two ends. There are 14 residues in the CDR3. Per the germline V gene, CDR1 is MGHRA and CDR2 is YSYEKL. The CDR3 nucleotides are TGCGCCAGCAGCCATCGGGCCTCTGGAAACACCATATATTTT. Translated: CASSHRASGNTIYF.

The rearrangement uses TRBV10-3 and TRBJ1-5; D not resolved. Germline V gene lookup returns CDR1 ENHRY and CDR2 SYGVKD. V lost 2 bases to trimming and J lost 4 bases, with 15 bases between them. The CDR3 extends over 16 amino acids. The CDR3 reads CAISEGLRTVNQPQHF. The CDR3 nucleotides are TGTGCCATCAGTGAGGGTTTGAGAACAGTTAATCAGCCCCAGCATTTT.

V is TRBV29-1 and J is TRBJ1-1; no reliable D call. The CDR3 loop spans 11 amino acids. In germline, CDR1 is SQVTM, CDR2 ANQGSEA. Between the trimmed V and J ends, which lost 5 bases and 5 bases, there was a span of 9 bases. CDR3 in amino acids: CSVTWETEAFF. The CDR3 region has the DNA TGCAGCGTTACTTGGGAAACTGAAGCTTTCTTT.

The CDR3 DNA is TGCGCCAGCAGCCAAGGAACGGCGGGAGAAGAAAAACTGTTTTTT. It specifies CASSQGTAGEEKLFF. V gene TRBV4-3 combines with J gene TRBJ1-4; D remains ambiguous. This CDR3 spans 15 amino acids. V lost 1 base, J lost 8 bases, and 14 bases lay in between. The V gene's germline CDR1 is LGHNA and CDR2 YSLEER.

There are a few counts of this clone. The V call is TRBV5-8, the J call TRBJ1-2; no firm D call. CDR1 is SGHTS, CDR2 YDEGEE, per germline. The CDR3 spans 14 residues. V was cut by 4 bases and J by 4 bases, with 14 bases left in between. This CDR3 reads CASSPRGVAYGYTF. CDR3 DNA sequence: TGTGCCAGCAGCCCTCGGGGAGTCGCCTATGGCTACACCTTC. The full variable domain, with the rest looked up from reference TRBV5-8 and TRBJ1-2, is EAGVTQSPTHLIKTRGQQATLRCSPISGHTSVYWYQQALGLGLQFLLWYDEGEERNRGNFPPRFSGRQFPNYSSELNVNALELEDSALYLCASSPRGVAYGYTFGSGTRLTVV.

The rearrangement joins TRBV15 to TRBJ2-7; 9 bases are a match to TRBD2. Germline CDR1 is LNHNV and CDR2 is YYDKDF (reference sequence). The V segment lost 1 base and the J segment 5 bases; nucleotides outside the gene matches: 9. CDR3 size: 16 residues. The CDR3 nucleotides are TGTGCCACCAGCAGAGGGTCTAGCGGGATTTCCCACGAGCAGTACTTC. Amino acids: CATSRGSSGISHEQYF. Full variable domain (missing parts from reference TRBV15 and TRBJ2-7): DAMVIQNPRYQVTQFGKPVTLSCSQTLNHNVMYWYQQKSSQAPKLLFHYYDKDFNNEADTPDNFQSRRPNTSFCFLDIRSPGLGDTAMYLCATSRGSSGISHEQYFGPGTRLTVT.

The V and J genes are TRBV18 and TRBJ2-3, with D perhaps matching TRBD1 (5 bases). The CDR3 runs to 17 residues. Germline V gene sequence: CDR1 KGHSH, CDR2 LQKENI. V lost 2 bases and J lost 0, with 15 bases in between. DNA for the CDR3: TGTGCCAGCTCACCAGAAAACGTGGCAGGGAGCACAGATACGCAGTATTTT. As protein: CASSPENVAGSTDTQYF.

Here the CDR3 reads CASSLSGNYGYTF. The CDR3 bases are TGTGCCAGCAGCTTGTCGGGTAACTATGGCTACACCTTC. The V and J genes are TRBV5-5 and TRBJ1-2; D not resolved. CDR1 is SGHKS, CDR2 YYEKEE, per germline (reference sequence). The V end lost 1 base, the J end lost 1 base, and 5 bases lay between the germline ends. This CDR3 spans 13 amino acids.

This chain links TRBV6-5 with TRBJ2-5, with D possibly matching TRBD2 (6 bases). CDR3 length: 15 residues. CDR1 MNHEY and CDR2 SVGAGI come from the germline V gene. Trimming removed 0 bases from V and 1 base from J, with 9 bases in between. CDR3 coding DNA: TGTGCCAGCAGTTACTCGTGGAGGGTCCAAGAGACCCAGTACTTC. Protein product: CASSYSWRVQETQYF.

This clone occurred a few times. The chain employs TRBV5-4 and TRBJ1-1; the D is unclear. The CDR3 has 12 amino acids. Germline V gives CDR1 SGHNT, CDR2 YYREEE (reference sequence). Trimming left V 1 base short and J 4 bases short, with 5 bases between. The CDR3 reads CASSLRGTEAFF. DNA for the CDR3: TGTGCCAGCAGCTTGCGGGGCACTGAAGCTTTCTTT. The whole variable domain, filled in from reference TRBV5-4 and TRBJ1-1, reads ETGVTQSPTHLIKTRGQQVTLRCSSQSGHNTVSWYQQALGQGPQFIFQYYREEENGRGNFPPRFSGLQFPNYSSELNVNALELDDSALYLCASSLRGTEAFFGQGTRLTVV.

The chain recombines TRBV7-2 with TRBJ1-1; the match to TRBD1 covers 8 bases. CDR1 and CDR2 (germline): SGHTA, FQGNSA. The CDR3 length is 16 residues. J lost 1 base, V lost 1 base, and 5 bases had no gene match. CDR3 loop: CASSLGLDRGNTEAFF. The DNA for the CDR3 is TGTGCCAGCAGCTTAGGCCTAGACAGGGGGAACACTGAAGCTTTCTTT.

The chain has TRBV5-1 and TRBJ1-1, with 9 positions matching TRBD1. The V gene's germline CDR1 is SGHRS and CDR2 YFSETQ. V shed 4 bases and J 5 bases; nucleotides not matched to a gene: 6. CDR3 length: 14 amino acids. The CDR3 loop reads CASSGDREGTEAFF. DNA for the CDR3: TGCGCCAGCAGCGGGGACAGGGAGGGAACTGAAGCTTTCTTT.

This clone was picked up a small number of times. The chain has TRBV9 and TRBJ1-1; D remains unclear. V was pared by 1 base and J by 7 bases, with 11 bases between. Germline CDR1 SGDLS, CDR2 YYNGEE. CDR3 size: 13 residues. The CDR3 coding sequence is TGTGCCAGCAGCGTAATCGGGGTAGGTGAAGCTTTCTTT. Amino acid sequence: CASSVIGVGEAFF. The full variable domain, completed using reference TRBV9 and TRBJ1-1, is DSGVTQTPKHLITATGQRVTLRCSPRSGDLSVYWYQQSLDQGLQFLIQYYNGEERAKGNILERFSAQQFPDLHSELNLSSLELGDSALYFCASSVIGVGEAFFGQGTRLTVV.

The CDR3 protein is CASGQIYGYEQYF. The CDR3 bases are TGTGCCAGCGGTCAGATTTACGGCTACGAGCAGTACTTC. This chain links TRBV2 with TRBJ2-7; D is unresolved. The V end was cut by 8 bases, the J end by 3 bases, with 14 bases between. Germline values: CDR1 SNHLY, CDR2 FYNNEI. The CDR3 extends over 13 amino acids.

This clone qualifies as medium-sized (0.01 to 0.1%). The genes are TRBV21-1 and TRBJ2-7; the table's D call of TRBD1 was not tested on the DNA. TRBV21-1 is listed as a pseudogene. The CDR3 is 13 residues long. The CDR3 nucleotides read TGTGCCAGTTCAAAACAGGGTCTAGGCGAGCAGTACTTC. Translation: CASSKQGLGEQYF.

The chain recombines TRBV13 with TRBJ1-2; TRBD1 might be the D (6 bases). The V and J ends lost 5 bases and 5 bases respectively, with 18 bases between them. Germline V gene sequence: CDR1 PRHDT, CDR2 FYEKMQ (reference sequence). There are 15 residues in the CDR3. The CDR3 nucleotides are TGTGCCAGCAGCCCGGAACAGGGATTTGGATATGGCTACACCTTC. Translation: CASSPEQGFGYGYTF.

The chain uses TRBV5-1 and TRBJ2-7; TRBD1 is a possible D gene (5 bases). This CDR3 has 13 residues. Germline CDR1 and CDR2: SGHRS and YFSETQ. The V end was cut by 1 base, the J end by 3 bases, with 8 bases between. The CDR3 here is CASSLRGGYEQYF. Here the CDR3 DNA reads TGCGCCAGCAGCTTGAGGGGTGGCTACGAGCAGTACTTC.

A few counts support this clone. The chain employs TRBV30 and TRBJ2-7; the D gene is possibly TRBD2 (5 bases). The V gene lost 2 bases and the J gene lost 3 bases, with 20 bases spanning the gap. Germline values: CDR1 GTSNPN, CDR2 SVGIG (reference sequence). The CDR3 is 16 amino acids. The CDR3: CAWSPPGEGSIYEQYF. CDR3 bases: TGTGCCTGGAGTCCCCCCGGAGAGGGATCGATCTACGAGCAGTACTTC. The whole variable domain, filled in from reference TRBV30 and TRBJ2-7, reads SQTIHQWPATLVQPVGSPLSLECTVEGTSNPNLYWYRQAAGRGLQLLFYSVGIGQISSEVPQNLSASRPQDRQFILSSKKLLLSDSGFYLCAWSPPGEGSIYEQYFGPGTRLTVT.